This TCR beta chain was identified in a study of cytomegalovirus exposure and HLA in healthy donors. The CDR3 is made up of 15 amino acids. J lost 4 bases, V lost 1 base, and 4 bases had no gene match. The germline CDR1 and CDR2 sequences are SGHNT and YYREEE (reference sequence). Note on this clone: The antigen is unknown.

Profiling relied on immunoSEQ multiplex PCR, and the TCRdb table lists in-frame clones only, not all of them. The sample has under 100,000 clones, roughly 94% seen once. The donors formed part of the approximately 120-subject validation cohort, distinct from the approximately 670-subject first cohort. Findings and limits, study-wide: Per published reports, the classifier diagnosed cytomegalovirus status with high specificity and sensitivity. Researchers catalogued some 160 TCR beta chains as cytomegalovirus-associated.

This receptor was obtained from a young woman in good health and CMV-seronegative. Sequencing used PBMCs. This chain uses TRBV5-4 with TRBJ2-1, with 8 bases that match TRBD2. Here the CDR3 DNA reads TGTGCCAGCAGCTTGAGTAGCGGGGCTTACAATGAGCAGTTCTTC. Residues: CASSLSSGAYNEQFF.